This TCR beta chain was identified during a study of CD8+ T cells in alopecia areata. Findings of the study overall: Sharing of TCR sequences between patients (possibly for HLA-related reasons) was less clear than in mice.

Treatment specified: oral pan-JAK inhibitor, 5-10 mg twice daily. CDR3 length: 11 residues. V lost 2 bases, J lost 4 bases, and 3 bases lay in between. Looked up from germline, CDR1 is SGHDT and CDR2 is YYEEEE. On this clone: Its antigen is undetermined.

Once RNA had been extracted, it was reverse transcribed into cDNA to act as the sequencing template. The assay was immunoSEQ multiplex PCR, and TCRdb's table has in-frame clones only and misses some. The sample records approximately 120,000 clones, under 65% being singletons. The TCR was taken from a human donor with alopecia areata. J is TRBJ1-2 and V is TRBV5-6, with D uncertain. This sample comprised CD4+ T cells sorted from blood, obtained at week 4, from a patient treated with tofacitinib. The CDR3 nucleotides are TGTGCCAGCAGCTTCCTCTATGGCTACACCTTC. It translates to CASSFLYGYTF.